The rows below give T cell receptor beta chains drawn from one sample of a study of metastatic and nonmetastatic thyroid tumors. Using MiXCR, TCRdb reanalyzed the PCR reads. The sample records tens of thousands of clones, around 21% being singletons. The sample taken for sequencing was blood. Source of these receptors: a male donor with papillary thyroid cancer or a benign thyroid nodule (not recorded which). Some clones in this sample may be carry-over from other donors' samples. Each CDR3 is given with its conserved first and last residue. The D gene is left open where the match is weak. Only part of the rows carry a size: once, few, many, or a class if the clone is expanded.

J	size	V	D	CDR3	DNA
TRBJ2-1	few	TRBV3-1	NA	CASSPSRGAYNEQFF	TGTGCCAGCAGCCCATCGCGGGGCGCCTACAATGAGCAGTTCTTC
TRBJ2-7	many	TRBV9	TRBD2	CASSVGAGAYEQYF	TGTGCCAGCAGCGTAGGGGCGGGAGCCTACGAGCAGTACTTC
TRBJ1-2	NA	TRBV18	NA	CASSPDVGEHANYGYTF	TGTGCCAGCTCACCAGACGTCGGGGAGCATGCTAACTATGGCTACACCTTC
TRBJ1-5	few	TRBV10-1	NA	CAPRAAGYQTQHF	TGCGCCCCACGGGCAGCCGGCTATCAGACCCAGCATTTT
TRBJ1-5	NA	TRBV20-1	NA	CSDSFKNQPQHF	TGCAGTGATAGTTTCAAAAATCAGCCCCAGCATTTT
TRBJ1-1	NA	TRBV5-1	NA	CASSLRQVTEALF	TGCGCCAGCAGCTTGAGGCAGGTGACTGAAGCTCTCTTT
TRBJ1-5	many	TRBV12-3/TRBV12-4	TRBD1	CASSSWTGGQPQHF	TGTGCCAGCAGTTCATGGACAGGGGGTCAGCCCCAGCATTTT
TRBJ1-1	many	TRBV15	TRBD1	CATSFTTGFHTEAFF	TGTGCCACCAGCTTCACGACAGGGTTTCACACTGAAGCTTTCTTT
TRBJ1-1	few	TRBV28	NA	CESRPQNTEAFF	TGTGAAAGCAGGCCTCAGAACACTGAAGCTTTCTTT
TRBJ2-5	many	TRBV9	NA	CASSPGTPQETQYF	TGTGCCAGCAGCCCCGGGACACCACAAGAGACCCAGTACTTC
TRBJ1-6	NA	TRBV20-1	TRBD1	CSARVPRYGETGENNSPLHF	TGCAGTGCTAGAGTCCCTAGGTACGGGGAGACAGGGGAAAATAATTCACCCCTCCACTTT
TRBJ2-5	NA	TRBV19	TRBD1	CASSTTTGVETQYF	TGTGCCAGTAGTACAACGACAGGGGTGGAGACCCAGTACTTC
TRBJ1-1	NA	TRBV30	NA	CAWTDNTEAFF	TGTGCCTGGACCGACAACACTGAAGCTTTCTTT
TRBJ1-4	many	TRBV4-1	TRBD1	CASSQGLTGGWEKLFF	TGCGCCAGCAGCCAGGGGCTGACAGGGGGGTGGGAAAAACTGTTTTTT
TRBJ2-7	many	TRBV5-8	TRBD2	CASSLVGGEGSYEQYF	TGTGCCAGCAGCCTGGTCGGGGGGGAGGGCTCCTACGAGCAGTACTTC
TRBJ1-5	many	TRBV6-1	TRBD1	CASSEDWTGWQPQHF	TGTGCCAGCAGTGAAGACTGGACAGGCTGGCAGCCCCAGCATTTT
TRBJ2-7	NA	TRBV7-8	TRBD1	CASSRQGESDEQYF	TGTGCCAGCAGTCGACAGGGGGAGAGTGACGAGCAGTACTTC
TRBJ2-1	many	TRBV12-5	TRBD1	CASGPGTGGYNEQFF	TGTGCTAGTGGCCCAGGGACAGGGGGCTACAATGAGCAGTTCTTC
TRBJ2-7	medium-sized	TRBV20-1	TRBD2	CSARDLTSGRDHEQYF	TGCAGTGCTAGAGACCTGACTAGCGGGAGGGATCACGAGCAGTACTTC
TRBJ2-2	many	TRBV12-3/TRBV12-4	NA	CASSPLTTANTGELFF	TGTGCCAGCAGTCCCTTGACGACCGCGAACACCGGGGAGCTGTTTTTT
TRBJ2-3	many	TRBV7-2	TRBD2	CASSSQRERNTQYF	TGTGCCAGCAGCTCCCAGCGGGAGCGGAATACGCAGTATTTT
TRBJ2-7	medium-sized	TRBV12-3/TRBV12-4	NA	CASSFLGYEQYF	TGTGCCAGCAGTTTCCTGGGTTACGAGCAGTACTTC
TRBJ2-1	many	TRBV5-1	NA	CASSKGGGDLIYNEQFF	TGCGCCAGCAGTAAAGGGGGAGGGGACTTAATCTACAATGAGCAGTTCTTC
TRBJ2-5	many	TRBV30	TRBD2	CAWSLLAGGPETQYF	TGTGCCTGGAGTCTGCTAGCGGGAGGGCCTGAGACCCAGTACTTC
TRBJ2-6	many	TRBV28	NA	CASRGLSGANVLTF	TGTGCCAGCAGGGGGCTTAGTGGGGCCAACGTCCTGACTTTC
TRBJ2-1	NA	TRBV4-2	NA	CASSQDSGSPNEQFF	TGTGCCAGCAGCCAAGATTCCGGGTCCCCCAATGAGCAGTTCTTC
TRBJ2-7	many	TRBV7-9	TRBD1	CASSWEQGEAYEQYF	TGTGCCAGCAGCTGGGAACAGGGGGAAGCCTACGAGCAGTACTTC
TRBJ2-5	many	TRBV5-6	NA	CASSLAAGDALQYF	TGTGCCAGCAGCTTGGCGGCAGGCGACGCCCTCCAGTACTTC
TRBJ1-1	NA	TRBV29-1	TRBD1	CSVEGQGGAHTEAFF	TGCAGCGTTGAGGGGCAGGGGGGGGCCCACACTGAAGCTTTCTTT
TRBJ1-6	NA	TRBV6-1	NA	CASKSLRDPNSPLHF	TGTGCCAGCAAATCTCTCAGGGACCCCAATTCACCCCTCCACTTT
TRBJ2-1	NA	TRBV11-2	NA	CASSLEYMGPRNEHFF	TGTGCCAGCAGCTTAGAGTACATGGGGCCGAGGAATGAGCATTTCTTC
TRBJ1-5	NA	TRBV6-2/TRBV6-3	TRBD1	CASRKEVGQGLHQHQHF	TGTGCCAGCAGGAAAGAGGTCGGACAGGGCCTGCATCAGCACCAGCATTTT
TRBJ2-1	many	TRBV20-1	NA	CSASTTYNEQFF	TGCAGTGCTAGTACGACTTACAATGAGCAGTTCTTC
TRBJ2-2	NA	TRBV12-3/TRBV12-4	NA	CASRGHCSGELFF	TGTGCCAGCAGGGGGCATTGTAGCGGGGAGCTGTTTTTT
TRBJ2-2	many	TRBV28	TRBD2	CASSSPTSAGGELFF	TGTGCCAGCAGTTCCCCGACTAGCGCAGGCGGGGAGCTGTTTTTT
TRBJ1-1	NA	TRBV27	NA	CASSLGGGTEASF	TGTGCCAGCAGTTTGGGGGGCGGAACTGAAGCTTCCTTT
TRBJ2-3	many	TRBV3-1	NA	CASSHQGFSVPDTQYF	TGTGCCAGCAGCCATCAGGGATTTAGCGTCCCAGATACGCAGTATTTT
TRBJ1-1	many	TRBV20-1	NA	CSASGAAPMAFF	TGCAGTGCTAGTGGTGCGGCCCCAATGGCTTTCTTT
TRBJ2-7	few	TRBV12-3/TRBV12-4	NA	CVSRPRNDVEQYF	TGTGTCAGCAGACCAAGAAACGATGTCGAGCAGTACTTC
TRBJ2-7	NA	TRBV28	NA	CASSHPPRTTRLYEQYF	TGTGCCAGCAGTCATCCCCCCCGGACAACTAGACTCTACGAGCAGTACTTC
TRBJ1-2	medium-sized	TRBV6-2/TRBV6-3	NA	CASSSRVDGYTF	TGTGCCAGCAGTTCCAGGGTCGATGGCTACACCTTC
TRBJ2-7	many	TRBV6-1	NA	CASCSRGGEQYF	TGTGCCAGCTGCTCCAGGGGTGGCGAGCAGTACTTC
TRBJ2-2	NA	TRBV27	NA	CASSTNHPKYTGELFF	TGTGCCAGCAGCACTAACCATCCGAAATACACCGGGGAGCTGTTTTTT
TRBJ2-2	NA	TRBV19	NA	CASRTTPGNTGELFF	TGTGCCAGTAGAACAACACCGGGCAACACCGGGGAGCTGTTTTTT
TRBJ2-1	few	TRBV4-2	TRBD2	CASSRGLAGDSLNEQFF	TGTGCCAGCAGCCGGGGACTAGCGGGAGATTCCCTCAATGAGCAGTTCTTC
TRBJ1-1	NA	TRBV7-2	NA	CASSFMTVWDEAFF	TGTGCCAGCAGCTTCATGACAGTGTGGGATGAAGCTTTCTTT
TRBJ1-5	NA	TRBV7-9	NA	CAISYRDINQPQHF	TGTGCCATCAGTTACCGGGATATCAATCAGCCCCAGCATTTT
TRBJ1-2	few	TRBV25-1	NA	CASSDFPGNYGYTF	TGTGCCAGCAGTGACTTTCCGGGGAACTATGGCTACACCTTC
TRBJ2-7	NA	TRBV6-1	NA	CTSSRVGSGANEQYF	TGTACCAGCAGTCGGGTGGGCTCGGGAGCCAACGAGCAGTACTTC
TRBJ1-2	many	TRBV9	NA	CASSTKTGDYGYTF	TGTGCCAGCAGCACCAAGACCGGGGACTATGGCTACACCTTC
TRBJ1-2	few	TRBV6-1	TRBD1	CASIPRGQLYGYTF	TGTGCTAGCATACCAAGGGGACAGCTCTATGGCTACACCTTC